This TCR beta chain was found in a study of OX40 agonist ivuxolimab in advanced cancers. Study-wide background: The study enrolled dose-escalation patients with hepatocellular carcinoma, melanoma, renal cell or head and neck cancer. Three patients, one with hepatocellular carcinoma and two with cutaneous melanoma, responded partially.

V was trimmed by 5 bases and J by 3 bases, leaving 8 bases between them. CDR1 is MNHEY and CDR2 is SMNVEV in the germline V gene (reference sequence). There are 12 residues in the CDR3. Overall study results and limits: At 0.1-3.0 mg/kg, partial responders had clonal expansion among the lowest observed.

The data were produced by immunoSEQ multiplex PCR, yet TCRdb's version contains in-frame clones alone and is incomplete. The sample consists of under 25,000 clones, roughly 84% of them appearing once. In this sample, this clone turned up a few times. No antigen is known for it. Other DNA sequences of this sample code for an identical CDR3. The chain is built from TRBV27 and TRBJ2-7; D unresolved. The specimen comprised CD4+ or CD8+ T cells sorted from blood, sampled in a trial of the OX40 agonist ivuxolimab. The sequence derives from an adult with an advanced solid tumor such as melanoma, head and neck, liver or kidney cancer. The CDR3 nucleotides are TGTGCCAGCAGTCCCGGCGGCTACGAGCAGTACTTC. Amino acids: CASSPGGYEQYF.